This TCR beta chain was sequenced in a study of CD8 T cells in ankylosing spondylitis. Libraries for TCR beta were made by quantitative 5'-RACE with molecular barcodes. MiXCR, run by TCRdb on the 5' RACE reads, gives a single entry per CDR3 protein. The sample includes about 500,000 distinct CDR3 sequences, 5.3% seen only once; the top ten take approximately 3.5%. In germline, CDR1 is SGHVS, CDR2 FQNEAQ. J was trimmed by 1 base and V by 1 base; bases with no gene match: 8. The CDR3 consists of 17 residues. Ten or more counts support this clonotype. What it recognizes is unknown. The study, taken as a whole, reports: Clones linked to disease, bearing a CD8+ phenotype, were relatively rare in peripheral blood. Some motif variants had been reported before (in reactive arthritis synovial fluid and blood). As reported, disease-linked clones showed significant enrichment in matched ankylosing spondylitis synovial fluid. Blood of patients with ankylosing spondylitis appeared to be characterized by a TCR beta motif of several highly homologous variants.

The clonotype was recovered from a male donor with ankylosing spondylitis. The rearrangement uses TRBV7-8 and TRBJ1-1; TRBD1 agrees at 8 bases. Sequences were obtained from blood, either unsorted or a sorted T cell fraction (not recorded which). As DNA, the CDR3 is TGTGCCAGCAGCTTAGTGACAGGGGTCGTTGGGAACACTGAAGCTTTCTTT. The encoded protein is CASSLVTGVVGNTEAFF.